These T cell receptor beta chains were read from a single sample in a study of T cell clones after liver transplantation. Clones were sequenced by immunoSEQ multiplex PCR, and TCRdb holds only the in-frame ones, with some missing. The sample carries roughly 80,000 clones, over 80% recorded once. This specimen consisted of CD4+ T cells from blood, obtained at the 22-month timepoint. The source of these receptors is a human patient who received a liver transplant. Part of the T cell pool may stem from the graft donor. Both conserved end residues are part of each CDR3. Fields, in order: J gene, V gene, CDR3 length, CDR3 protein.

TRBJ2-7	TRBV5-1	14	CASTGTSGPYEQYF
TRBJ1-5	TRBV7-9	12	CASSGSGQPQHF
TRBJ2-3	TRBV27	13	CASSPAPTDTQYF
TRBJ1-5	TRBV9	14	CASSVLPENQPQHF
TRBJ2-3	TRBV27	14	CASKSGQGTDTQYF
TRBJ2-1	TRBV28	12	CATGGLPNEQFF
TRBJ2-5	TRBV11-3	13	CASRSTGEETQYF
TRBJ1-2	TRBV6-5	14	CASSPAGGNYGYTF
TRBJ2-5	TRBV15	14	CATSPRTGQETQYF
TRBJ2-7	TRBV30	16	CAWSASPGQGIYEQYF
TRBJ1-1	TRBV29-1	16	CSVGGGALSANTEAFF
TRBJ1-1	TRBV4-1	13	CASSQEDRTEAFF
TRBJ1-5	TRBV9	18	CASSVGGGAYKGQQPQHF
TRBJ1-2	TRBV28	13	CASSLRGLYGYTF
TRBJ2-2	TRBV28	15	CASSPQSAGTGELFF
TRBJ1-1	TRBV28	13	CASSWGGNTEAFF
TRBJ2-5	TRBV14	13	CASSHREGETQYF
TRBJ2-7	TRBV6-1	11	CASGQAYEQYF
TRBJ2-3	TRBV14	16	CASSERLAGGIDTQYF
TRBJ2-1	TRBV19	15	CASSIRQNQYNEQFF
TRBJ2-7	TRBV9	13	CASSVGLGDEQYF
TRBJ2-1	TRBV28	16	CASSGRTSGSYNEQFF
TRBJ1-5	TRBV25-1	14	CASSDHAGNQPQHF
TRBJ1-5	TRBV28	15	CASSSRTGRRQPQHF
TRBJ2-7	TRBV6-5	14	CASSYREQGYEQYF
TRBJ2-2	TRBV5-4	15	CASSLDRVNTGELFF
TRBJ1-2	TRBV28	14	CASSLWSGLYGYTF
TRBJ2-7	TRBV6-5	15	CASNLQREGRYEQYF